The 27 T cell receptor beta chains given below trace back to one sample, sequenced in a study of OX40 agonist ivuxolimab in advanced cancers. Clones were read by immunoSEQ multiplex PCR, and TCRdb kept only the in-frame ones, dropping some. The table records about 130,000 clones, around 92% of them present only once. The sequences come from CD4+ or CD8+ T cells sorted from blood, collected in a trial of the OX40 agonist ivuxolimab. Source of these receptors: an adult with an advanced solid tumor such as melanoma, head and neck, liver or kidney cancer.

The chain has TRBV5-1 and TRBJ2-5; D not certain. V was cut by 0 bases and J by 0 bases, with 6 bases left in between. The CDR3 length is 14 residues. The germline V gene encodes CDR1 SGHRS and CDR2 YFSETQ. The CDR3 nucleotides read TGCGCCAGCAGCTTGGGGACGTACCAAGAGACCCAGTACTTC. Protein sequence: CASSLGTYQETQYF. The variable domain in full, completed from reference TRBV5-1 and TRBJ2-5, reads KAGVTQTPRYLIKTRGQQVTLSCSPISGHRSVSWYQQTPGQGLQFLFEYFSETQRNKGNFPGRFSGRQFSNSRSEMNVSTLELGDSALYLCASSLGTYQETQYFGPGTRLLVL.

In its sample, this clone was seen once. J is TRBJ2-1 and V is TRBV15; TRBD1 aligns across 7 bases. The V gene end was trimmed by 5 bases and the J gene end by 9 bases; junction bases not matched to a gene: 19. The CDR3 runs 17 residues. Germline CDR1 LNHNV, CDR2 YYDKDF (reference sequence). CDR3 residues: CATSPRSTGKGYAEQFF. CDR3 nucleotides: TGTGCCACCAGCCCTCGATCGACAGGGAAGGGGTACGCTGAGCAGTTCTTC.

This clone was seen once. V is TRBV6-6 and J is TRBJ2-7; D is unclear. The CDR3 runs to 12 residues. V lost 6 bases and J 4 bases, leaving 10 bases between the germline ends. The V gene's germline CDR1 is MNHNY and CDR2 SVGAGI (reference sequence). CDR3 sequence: CASRDYGYEQYF. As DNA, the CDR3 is TGTGCCAGCAGGGATTACGGGTACGAGCAGTACTTC.

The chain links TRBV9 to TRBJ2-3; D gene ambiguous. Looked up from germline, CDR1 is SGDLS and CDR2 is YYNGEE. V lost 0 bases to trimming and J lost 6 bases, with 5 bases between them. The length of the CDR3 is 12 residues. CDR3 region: CASSVGPDTQYF. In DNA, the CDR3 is TGTGCCAGCAGCGTAGGTCCGGATACGCAGTATTTT.

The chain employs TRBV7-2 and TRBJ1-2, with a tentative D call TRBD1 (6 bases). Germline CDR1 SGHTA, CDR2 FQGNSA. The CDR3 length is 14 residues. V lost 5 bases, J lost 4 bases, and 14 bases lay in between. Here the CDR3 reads CASSPGGDIYGYTF. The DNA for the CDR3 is TGTGCCAGCAGCCCAGGAGGGGACATCTATGGCTACACCTTC. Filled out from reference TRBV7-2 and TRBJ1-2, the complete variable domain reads GAGVSQSPSNKVTEKGKDVELRCDPISGHTALYWYRQSLGQGLEFLIYFQGNSAPDKSGLPSDRFSAERTGGSVSTLTIQRTQQEDSAVYLCASSPGGDIYGYTFGSGTRLTVV.

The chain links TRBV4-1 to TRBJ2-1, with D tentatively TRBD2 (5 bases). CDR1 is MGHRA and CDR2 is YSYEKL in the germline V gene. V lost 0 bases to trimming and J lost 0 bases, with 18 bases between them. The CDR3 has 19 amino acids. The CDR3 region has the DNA TGCGCCAGCAGCCAAGACTTTATGCGTCTTGGGAGCTCCTACAATGAGCAGTTCTTC. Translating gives CASSQDFMRLGSSYNEQFF.

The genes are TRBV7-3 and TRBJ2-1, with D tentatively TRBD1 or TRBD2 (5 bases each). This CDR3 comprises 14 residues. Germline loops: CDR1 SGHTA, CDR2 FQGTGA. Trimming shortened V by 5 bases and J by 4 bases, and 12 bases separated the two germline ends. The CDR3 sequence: CASSPGAAYNEQFF. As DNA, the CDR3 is TGTGCCAGCAGCCCCGGGGCAGCGTACAATGAGCAGTTCTTC.

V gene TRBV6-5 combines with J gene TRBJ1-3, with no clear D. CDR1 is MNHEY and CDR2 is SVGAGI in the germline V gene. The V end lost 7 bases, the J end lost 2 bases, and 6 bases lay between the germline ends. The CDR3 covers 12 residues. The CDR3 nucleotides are TGTGCCAGCACCAACCCTGGAAACACCATATATTTT. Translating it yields CASTNPGNTIYF.

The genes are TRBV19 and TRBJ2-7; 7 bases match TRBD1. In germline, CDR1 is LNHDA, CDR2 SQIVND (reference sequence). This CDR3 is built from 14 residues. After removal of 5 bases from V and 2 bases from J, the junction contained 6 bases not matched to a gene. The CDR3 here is CASSAQTGTYEQYF. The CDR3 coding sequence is TGTGCCAGTAGTGCTCAGACAGGGACCTACGAGCAGTACTTC.

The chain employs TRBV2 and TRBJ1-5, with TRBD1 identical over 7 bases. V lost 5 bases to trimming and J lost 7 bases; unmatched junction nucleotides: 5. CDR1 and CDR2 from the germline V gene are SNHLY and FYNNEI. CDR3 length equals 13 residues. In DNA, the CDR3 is TGTGCCAGCAGTTACAGGGGCATGCAGCCCCAGCATTTT. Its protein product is CASSYRGMQPQHF.

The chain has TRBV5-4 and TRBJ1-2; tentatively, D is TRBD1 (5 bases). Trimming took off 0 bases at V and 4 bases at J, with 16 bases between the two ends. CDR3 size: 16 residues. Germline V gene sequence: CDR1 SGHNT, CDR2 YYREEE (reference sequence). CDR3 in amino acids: CASSLGGGLGVYGYTF. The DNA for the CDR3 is TGTGCCAGCAGCTTGGGTGGGGGACTCGGGGTCTATGGCTACACCTTC.

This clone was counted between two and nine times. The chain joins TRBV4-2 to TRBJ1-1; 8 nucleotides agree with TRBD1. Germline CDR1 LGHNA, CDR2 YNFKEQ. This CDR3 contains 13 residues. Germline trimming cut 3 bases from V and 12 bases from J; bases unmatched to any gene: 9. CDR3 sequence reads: CASSQEDRVGPFF. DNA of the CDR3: TGTGCCAGCAGCCAGGAGGACAGGGTAGGGCCTTTCTTT.

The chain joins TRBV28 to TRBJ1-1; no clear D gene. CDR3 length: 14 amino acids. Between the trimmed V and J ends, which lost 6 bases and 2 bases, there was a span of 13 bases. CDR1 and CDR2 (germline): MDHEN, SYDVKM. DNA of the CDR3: TGTGCCAGCAGCCCCACAAGATCAAACACTGAAGCTTTCTTT. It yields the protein CASSPTRSNTEAFF.

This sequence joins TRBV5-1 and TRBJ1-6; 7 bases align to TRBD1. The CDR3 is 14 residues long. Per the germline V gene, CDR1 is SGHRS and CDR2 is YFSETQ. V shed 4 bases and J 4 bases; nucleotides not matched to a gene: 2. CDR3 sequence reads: CASSVTGYNSPLHF. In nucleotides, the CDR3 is TGCGCCAGCAGCGTGACAGGGTATAATTCACCCCTCCACTTT.

CDR3 region: CASSQTPQETQYF. CDR3 in DNA: TGTGCCAGCAGCCAAACCCCCCAGGAGACCCAGTACTTC. The J gene is TRBJ2-5, the V gene TRBV4-2; the D is unclear. This CDR3 has 13 amino acids. Germline CDR1 is LGHNA and CDR2 is YNFKEQ. V was cut by 2 bases and J by 5 bases, with 9 bases left in between.

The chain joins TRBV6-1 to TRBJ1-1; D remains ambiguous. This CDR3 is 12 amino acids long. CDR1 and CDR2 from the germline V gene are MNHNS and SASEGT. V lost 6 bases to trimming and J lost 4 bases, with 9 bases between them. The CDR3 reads CASSHPSTEAFF. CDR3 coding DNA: TGTGCCAGCAGCCACCCCAGCACTGAAGCTTTCTTT.

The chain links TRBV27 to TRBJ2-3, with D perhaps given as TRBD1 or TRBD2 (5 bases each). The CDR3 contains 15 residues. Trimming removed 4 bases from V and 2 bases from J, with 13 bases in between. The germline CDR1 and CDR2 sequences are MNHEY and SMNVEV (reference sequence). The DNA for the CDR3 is TGTGCCAGCAGTTCCCTCGGGACCTCCACAGATACGCAGTATTTT. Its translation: CASSSLGTSTDTQYF.

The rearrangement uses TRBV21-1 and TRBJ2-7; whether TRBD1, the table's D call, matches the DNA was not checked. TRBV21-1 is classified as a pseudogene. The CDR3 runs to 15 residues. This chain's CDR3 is CASSNALRTPYEQYF. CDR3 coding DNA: TGTGCCAGCAGCAATGCCCTCCGGACACCCTACGAGCAGTACTTC.

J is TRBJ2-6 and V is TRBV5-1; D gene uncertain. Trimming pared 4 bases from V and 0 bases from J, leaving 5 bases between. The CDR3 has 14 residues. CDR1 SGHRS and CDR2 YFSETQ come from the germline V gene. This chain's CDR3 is CASSHSSGANVLTF. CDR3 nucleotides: TGCGCCAGCAGCCATTCCTCTGGGGCCAACGTCCTGACTTTC.

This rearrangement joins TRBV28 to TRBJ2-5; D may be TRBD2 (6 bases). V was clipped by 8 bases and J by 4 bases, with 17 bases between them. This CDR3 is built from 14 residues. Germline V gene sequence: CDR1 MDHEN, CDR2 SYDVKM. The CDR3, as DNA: TGTGCCAGCGACCCGGCGGGATCTTCAGAGACCCAGTACTTC. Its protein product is CASDPAGSSETQYF.

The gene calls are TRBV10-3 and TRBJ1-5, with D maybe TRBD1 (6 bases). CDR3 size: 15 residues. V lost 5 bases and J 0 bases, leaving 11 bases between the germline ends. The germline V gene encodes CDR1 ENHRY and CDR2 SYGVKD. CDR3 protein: CAISQGGYSNQPQHF. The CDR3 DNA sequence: TGTGCCATCAGTCAAGGGGGTTATAGCAATCAGCCCCAGCATTTT.

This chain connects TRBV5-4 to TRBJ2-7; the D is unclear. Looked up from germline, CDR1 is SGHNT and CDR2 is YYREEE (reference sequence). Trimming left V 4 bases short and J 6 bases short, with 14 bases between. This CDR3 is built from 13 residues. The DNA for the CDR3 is TGTGCCAGCAGCCTTGATCAGGTGGGCGAGCAGTACTTC. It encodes CASSLDQVGEQYF.

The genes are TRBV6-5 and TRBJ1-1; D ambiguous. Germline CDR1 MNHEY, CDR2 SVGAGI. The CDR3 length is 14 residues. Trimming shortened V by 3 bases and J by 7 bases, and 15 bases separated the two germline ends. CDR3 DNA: TGTGCCAGCAGTTATGGGCAGCAGTCCGTTGAAGCTTTCTTT. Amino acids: CASSYGQQSVEAFF.

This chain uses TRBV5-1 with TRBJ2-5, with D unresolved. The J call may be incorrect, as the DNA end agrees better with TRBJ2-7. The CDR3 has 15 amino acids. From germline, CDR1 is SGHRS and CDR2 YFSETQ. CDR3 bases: TGCGCCAGCAGCTTGGCCTTAGGCCACCTCTACGAGCAGTACTTC. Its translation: CASSLALGHLYEQYF.

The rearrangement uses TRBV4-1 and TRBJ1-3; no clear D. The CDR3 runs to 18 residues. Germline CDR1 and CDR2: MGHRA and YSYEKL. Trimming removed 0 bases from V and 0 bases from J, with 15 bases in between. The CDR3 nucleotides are TGCGCCAGCAGCCAAGAAATGTCCGGGGATCACTCTGGAAACACCATATATTTT. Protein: CASSQEMSGDHSGNTIYF.

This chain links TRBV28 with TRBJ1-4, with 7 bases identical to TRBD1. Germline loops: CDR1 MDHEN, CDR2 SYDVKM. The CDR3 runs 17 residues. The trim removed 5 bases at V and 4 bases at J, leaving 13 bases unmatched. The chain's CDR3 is CASSVGTAWRGNEKLFF. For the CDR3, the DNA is TGTGCCAGCAGTGTCGGGACAGCCTGGAGGGGTAATGAAAAACTGTTTTTT.

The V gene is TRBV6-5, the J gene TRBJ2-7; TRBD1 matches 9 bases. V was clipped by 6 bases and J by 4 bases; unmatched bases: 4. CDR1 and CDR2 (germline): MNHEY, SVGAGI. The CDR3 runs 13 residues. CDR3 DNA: TGTGCCAGCAGCCGACAGGGGGTTTACGAGCAGTACTTC. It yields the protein CASSRQGVYEQYF.